This TCR beta chain was obtained from a study of regulatory T cells in long-lasting Graves disease. The overall study: Patients with new Graves' disease had used antithyroid drugs below 3 months.

As to time point: newly diagnosed GD, antithyroid drugs for less than 3 months. Making the TCR library involved RNA that had been extracted from PBMCs. CDR3-region Arm-PCR and iRepertoire HTBI primers produced the TCR beta libraries. As processed by the authors: Sample data revealed 60 to 80 TRBV and about 15 TRBJ segments. MiXCR was run by TCRdb on the multiplex PCR reads, yielding one entry per CDR3 protein. The V and J calls here are based on TCRdb, not the publication. Among about 400,000 distinct CDR3 sequences listed, 15% to 20% were seen once. This clonotype was seen a handful of times. Trimming cost V 5 bases and J 1 base, with 14 bases left between them. CDR3 length: 15 residues. Germline V CDR1 and CDR2: SQVTM, ANQGSEA. These sequences were also reported in another study, on T cells in Graves' hyperthyroidism and ophthalmopathy.

The chain is built from TRBV29-1 and TRBJ2-2, with D possibly TRBD1 on 6 matching bases. The material sequenced was peripheral blood mononuclear cells (PBMCs), taken at new diagnosis, from a patient treated with antithyroid drugs. The source of this sequence is a woman between 18 and 30 years old with Graves disease. The CDR3 nucleotides are TGCAGCGTTAAGCCGGACAGCTTGAACACCGGGGAGCTGTTTTTT. Amino acid sequence: CSVKPDSLNTGELFF.